The clone carrying this T cell receptor beta chain was seen ten or more times. Separate cDNA molecules each had unique molecular identifiers attached to them. Each CDR3 protein gets one entry after TCRdb re-called the 5' RACE reads with MiXCR. The data hold roughly 81,000 distinct CDR3 sequences, with 9% to 13% observed a single time. These data originate in a study of early T cells in non-severe SARS-CoV-2 infection. The overall study: The study sequenced bulk RNA from unsorted whole blood, with chains unpaired.

CDR1 is SGHVS and CDR2 is FQNEAQ in the germline V gene. The V segment lost 6 bases and the J segment 2 bases; nucleotides outside the gene matches: 9. The CDR3 covers 17 residues. J is TRBJ2-1 and V is TRBV7-8, with 11 bases fitting TRBD2. The sample was whole blood. The clonotype originates from an adult who was a healthcare worker with PCR-confirmed SARS-CoV-2 infection or an uninfected control (not recorded which). The CDR3 nucleotides are TGTGCCAGCAGTCACCGACTAGCGGGACCCCCCTACAATGAGCAGTTCTTC. It yields the protein CASSHRLAGPPYNEQFF.